Following are 3 T cell receptor beta chains from one sample sequenced in a study of blood T cell repertoires in COVID-19. Here immunoSEQ multiplex PCR was the method, and the copy in TCRdb shows in-frame clones only, minus some. This repertoire shows some 120,000 clones, about four fifths found once; its top ten account for 9% to 15%. Sequencing was performed on peripheral blood. These receptors all come from a woman in her sixties with acute or convalescent COVID-19.

For the CDR3, the DNA is TGTGCCAGCACAGGGGCTGGAAACACCATATATTTT. Protein: CASTGAGNTIYF. The rearrangement links TRBV7-9 to TRBJ1-3; a weak D match, TRBD1 (6 bases). Trimming shortened V by 7 bases and J by 2 bases, and 6 bases separated the two germline ends. CDR1 SEHNR and CDR2 FQNEAQ come from the germline V gene (reference sequence). The CDR3 length is 12 residues.

The CDR3 DNA follows: TGTGCCACCAGTGGAGGACAGGGCCCCGACAATGAGCAGTTCTTC. Translated, it gives CATSGGQGPDNEQFF. The V call is TRBV24-1, the J call TRBJ2-1, with 8 bases aligning to TRBD1. The germline gives CDR1 KGHDR, CDR2 SFDVKD. The V gene end was trimmed by 5 bases and the J gene end by 5 bases; junction bases not matched to a gene: 7. This CDR3 is 15 amino acids long.

The V and J genes are TRBV4-1 and TRBJ1-2, with 9 bases that match TRBD1. Germline trimming cut 0 bases from V and 7 bases from J; bases unmatched to any gene: 18. This CDR3 has 19 amino acids. CDR1 and CDR2 (germline): MGHRA, YSYEKL. Here the CDR3 DNA reads TGCGCCAGCAGCCAAGACCCAACAGGGGGCGCAGGGGTCTTTGGTGGCTACACCTTC. Protein: CASSQDPTGGAGVFGGYTF.